These 5 T cell receptor beta chains were sequenced from one sample in a study of beta chain features in type 1 diabetes. Whole-study findings and limits: Researchers report that Type 1 diabetes patients had moderately but significantly shorter TCRB CDR3s across all four CD4+ subsets.

Which antigens these TCRs recognize remains unknown. Investigators reverse transcribed all isolated RNA, so they sequenced expressed TCRB transcripts. Sequencing was performed with immunoSEQ multiplex PCR; in TCRdb, only in-frame clones are kept and a portion is missing. The sample lists 120,000 or so clones; 15% to 20% were seen once. The sequenced material came from central memory CD4+ T cells from blood. These receptors were obtained from a man between 18 and 29 years old with type 1 diabetes.

The rearrangement links TRBV30 to TRBJ1-5; D is possibly TRBD1 (5 bases). V was cut by 0 bases and J by 2 bases, with 14 bases left in between. CDR3 length: 16 residues. Germline V gene data show CDR1 as GTSNPN and CDR2 as SVGIG (reference sequence). For the CDR3, the DNA is TGTGCCTGGAGTGTACCAGGGTCGAGGGGCAATCAGCCCCAGCATTTT. Protein product: CAWSVPGSRGNQPQHF. Based on the CDR3 plus reference TRBV30 and TRBJ1-5, the full variable domain is SQTIHQWPATLVQPVGSPLSLECTVEGTSNPNLYWYRQAAGRGLQLLFYSVGIGQISSEVPQNLSASRPQDRQFILSSKKLLLSDSGFYLCAWSVPGSRGNQPQHFGDGTRLSIL.

The rearrangement links TRBV29-1 to TRBJ2-7; 7 bases align to TRBD1. CDR1 and CDR2 (germline): SQVTM, ANQGSEA. There are 14 residues in the CDR3. V gave up 4 bases and J gave up 3 bases; unmatched junction bases: 9. This chain's CDR3 is CSVVPFGTDYEQYF. The CDR3 DNA is TGCAGCGTTGTTCCATTCGGGACAGACTACGAGCAGTACTTC.

This rearrangement joins TRBV11-2 to TRBJ1-2; D remains unclear. The V gene's germline CDR1 is SGHAT and CDR2 FQNNGV. Trimming shortened V by 0 bases and J by 12 bases, and 17 bases separated the two germline ends. The CDR3 contains 14 residues. The CDR3 protein is CASSLDRLSGVDTF. Written as DNA, the CDR3 is TGTGCCAGCAGCTTAGATCGGCTATCGGGCGTCGACACCTTC.

This clone was counted only a few times. The chain has TRBV2 and TRBJ2-3; tentatively, D is TRBD2 (6 bases). There are 12 residues in the CDR3. Germline CDR1 reads SNHLY; CDR2 reads FYNNEI. Trimming shortened V by 2 bases and J by 10 bases, and 10 bases separated the two germline ends. The CDR3 here is CASSELREAQYF. As DNA, the CDR3 is TGTGCCAGCAGTGAATTGAGGGAGGCGCAGTATTTT.

This clone has more than one count but fewer than ten. V usage is TRBV7-6 and J usage is TRBJ2-1; a weak D match, TRBD2 (5 bases). The ends were cut back, 1 base at V and 6 bases at J, with 13 bases in the middle. The V gene's germline CDR1 is SGHVS and CDR2 FNYEAQ. The CDR3 runs to 15 residues. DNA for the CDR3: TGTGCCAGCAGCTTAGATTTGGTCGGACTCAATGAGCAGTTCTTC. This gives the protein CASSLDLVGLNEQFF.